This T cell receptor beta chain originates from a study of T cell responses to AZD1222 COVID-19 vaccine. The study, taken as a whole, reports: Clonal diversity was possibly underestimated; the donors were predominantly white British and more often female.

This table comes from immunoSEQ multiplex PCR, and its TCRdb copy is limited to in-frame clones, with some not included. Of tens of thousands of clones in the sample, about 90% were seen once. Comment on this clone: Antigen: not known.

V lost 0 bases to trimming and J lost 1 base, with 10 bases between them. Germline V lookup: CDR1 LNHDA, CDR2 SQIVND (reference sequence). The CDR3 is 17 residues long. The receptor was isolated from an adult who received the AZD1222 COVID-19 vaccine. Sample: peripheral blood, taken 28 days after the second AZD1222 dose. The chain recombines TRBV19 with TRBJ2-6, with D tentatively TRBD2 (5 bases). The CDR3 spells CASSIDRRGSGANVLTF. The CDR3 region has the DNA TGTGCCAGTAGTATAGATCGTCGGGGTTCTGGGGCCAACGTCCTGACTTTC.